This T cell receptor (beta chain) came from a study of T cells in Graves' hyperthyroidism and ophthalmopathy. Study outcomes and limitations: Most clonotypes expanded in the thyroid (above 0.001) were also present in blood.

This CDR3 contains 17 residues. J lost 9 bases, V lost 4 bases, and 18 bases had no gene match. The germline V gene encodes CDR1 SGHAT and CDR2 FQNNGV. Amplification targeted TCR beta CDR3 regions from RNA transcripts. Primed by the HTBI set, a first-round RT-PCR was run on the TCR CDR3. In TCRdb, the multiplex PCR reads were re-called with MiXCR into one record per CDR3 protein. The sample includes about half a million distinct CDR3 sequences, just under 20% of them seen just once. Under 3 months was the duration of disease in ophthalmopathy patients, who also had a Clinical Activity Score of at least 3 and a NOSPECS grade of at least 4. Exclusion of a patient resulted from uncontrolled infection, other autoimmune disease, pregnancy or lactation. This clonotype was recorded at least ten times. The antigen is unknown.

The receptor was derived from a middle-aged man with Graves' ophthalmopathy. The sequencing input was blood. The chain links TRBV11-2 to TRBJ2-1, with 7 bases fitting TRBD2. The CDR3 coding sequence is TGTGCCAGCAGCTCCGAACACTGGATAATTGGGGAGGGTGAGCAGTTCTTC. Its translation is CASSSEHWIIGEGEQFF.